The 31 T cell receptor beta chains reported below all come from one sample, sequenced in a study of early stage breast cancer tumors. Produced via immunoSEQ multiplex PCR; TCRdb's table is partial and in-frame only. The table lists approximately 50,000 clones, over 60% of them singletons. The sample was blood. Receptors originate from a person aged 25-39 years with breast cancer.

The CDR3 DNA follows: TGTGCCAGCTCATTCGACAGGGCCACCGGGGAGCTGTTTTTT. Translating it yields CASSFDRATGELFF. The chain links TRBV18 to TRBJ2-2, with 7 bases fitting TRBD1. The CDR3 has 14 amino acids. CDR1 and CDR2 (germline): KGHSH, LQKENI. With V trimmed by 5 bases and J by 4 bases, 4 bases remained unmatched.

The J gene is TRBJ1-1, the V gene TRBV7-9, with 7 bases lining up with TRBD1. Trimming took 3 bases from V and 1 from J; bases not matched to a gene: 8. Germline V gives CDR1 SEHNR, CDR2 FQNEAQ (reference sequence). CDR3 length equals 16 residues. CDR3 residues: CASSFYRGGGNTEAFF. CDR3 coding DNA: TGTGCCAGCAGCTTCTACAGGGGCGGAGGGAACACTGAAGCTTTCTTT.

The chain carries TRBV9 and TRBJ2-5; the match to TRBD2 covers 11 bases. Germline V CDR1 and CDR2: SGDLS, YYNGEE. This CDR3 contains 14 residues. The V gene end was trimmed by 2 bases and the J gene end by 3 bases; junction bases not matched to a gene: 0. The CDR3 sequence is CASSVGLAEETQYF. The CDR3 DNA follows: TGTGCCAGCAGCGTGGGACTAGCGGAAGAGACCCAGTACTTC.

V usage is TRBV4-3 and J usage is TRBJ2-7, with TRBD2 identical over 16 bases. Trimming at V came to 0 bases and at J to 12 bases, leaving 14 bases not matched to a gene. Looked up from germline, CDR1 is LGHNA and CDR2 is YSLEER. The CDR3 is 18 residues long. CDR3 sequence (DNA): TGCGCCAGCAGCCAAGATTCGACAGGGGGACTAGCGGGAGGGCGGCGGTACTTC. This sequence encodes CASSQDSTGGLAGGRRYF.

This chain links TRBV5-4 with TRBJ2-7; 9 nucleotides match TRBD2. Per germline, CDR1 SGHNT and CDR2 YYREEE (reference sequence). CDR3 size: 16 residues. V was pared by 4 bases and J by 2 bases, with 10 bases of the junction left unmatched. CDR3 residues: CASSPGHSGSPYEQYF. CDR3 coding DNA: TGTGCCAGCAGCCCAGGGCATAGCGGGAGTCCCTACGAGCAGTACTTC.

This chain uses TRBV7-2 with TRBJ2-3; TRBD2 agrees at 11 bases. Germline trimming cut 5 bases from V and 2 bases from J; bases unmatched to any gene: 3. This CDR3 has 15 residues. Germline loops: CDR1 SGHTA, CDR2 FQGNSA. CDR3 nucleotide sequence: TGTGCCAGCAGCACGGGACTAGCGGTCACAGATACGCAGTATTTT. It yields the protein CASSTGLAVTDTQYF.

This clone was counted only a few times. CDR3 nucleotide sequence: TGCGCCAGCAGCTTGGATGGGCTTAGCAATCAGCCCCAGCATTTT. The encoded protein is CASSLDGLSNQPQHF. This chain links TRBV5-1 with TRBJ1-5; D is undetermined. This CDR3 spans 15 amino acids. Per germline, CDR1 SGHRS and CDR2 YFSETQ. Trimming cost V 0 bases and J 0 bases, with 7 bases left between them.

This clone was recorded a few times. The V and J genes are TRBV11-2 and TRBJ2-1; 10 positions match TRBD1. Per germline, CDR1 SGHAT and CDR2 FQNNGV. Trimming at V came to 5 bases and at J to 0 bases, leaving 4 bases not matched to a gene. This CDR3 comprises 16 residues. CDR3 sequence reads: CASSPWTGGSYNEQFF. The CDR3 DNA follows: TGTGCCAGCAGCCCCTGGACAGGGGGCTCCTACAATGAGCAGTTCTTC. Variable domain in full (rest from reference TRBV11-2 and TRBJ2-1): EAGVAQSPRYKIIEKRQSVAFWCNPISGHATLYWYQQILGQGPKLLIQFQNNGVVDDSQLPKDRFSAERLKGVDSTLKIQPAKLEDSAVYLCASSPWTGGSYNEQFFGPGTRLTVL.

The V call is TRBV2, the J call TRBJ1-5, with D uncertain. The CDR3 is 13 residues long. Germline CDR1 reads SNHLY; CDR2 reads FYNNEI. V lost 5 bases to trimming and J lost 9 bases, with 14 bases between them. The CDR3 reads CASSRDTGRPQHF. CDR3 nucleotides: TGTGCCAGCAGTCGTGACACCGGTCGGCCCCAGCATTTT.

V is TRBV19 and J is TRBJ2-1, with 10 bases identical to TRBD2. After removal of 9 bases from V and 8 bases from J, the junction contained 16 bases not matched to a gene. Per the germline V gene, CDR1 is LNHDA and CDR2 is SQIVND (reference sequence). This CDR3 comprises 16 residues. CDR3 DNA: TGTGCCAGCTCCCCATTCGGACTAGCGGTGGGGGATGAGCAGTTCTTC. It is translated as CASSPFGLAVGDEQFF.

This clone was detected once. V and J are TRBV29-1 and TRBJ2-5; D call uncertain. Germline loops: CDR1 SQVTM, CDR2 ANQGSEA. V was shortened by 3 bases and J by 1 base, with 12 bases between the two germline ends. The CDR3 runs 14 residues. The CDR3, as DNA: TGCAGCGTTGAGCCCCCAGGTGCCCAAGAGACCCAGTACTTC. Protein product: CSVEPPGAQETQYF.

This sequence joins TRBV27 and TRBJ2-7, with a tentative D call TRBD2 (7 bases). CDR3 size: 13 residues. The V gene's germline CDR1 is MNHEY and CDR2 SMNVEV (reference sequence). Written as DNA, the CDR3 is TGTGTCGTGCGCGGGAGAGGGGGCTACGAGCAGTACTTC. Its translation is CVVRGRGGYEQYF.

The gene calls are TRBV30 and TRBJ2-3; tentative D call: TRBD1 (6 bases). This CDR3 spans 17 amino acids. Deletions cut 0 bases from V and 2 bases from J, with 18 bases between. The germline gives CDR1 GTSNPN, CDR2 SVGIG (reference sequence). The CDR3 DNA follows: TGTGCCTGGAGTGTTCCACCCCGGGACACCCCCACAGATACGCAGTATTTT. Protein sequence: CAWSVPPRDTPTDTQYF.

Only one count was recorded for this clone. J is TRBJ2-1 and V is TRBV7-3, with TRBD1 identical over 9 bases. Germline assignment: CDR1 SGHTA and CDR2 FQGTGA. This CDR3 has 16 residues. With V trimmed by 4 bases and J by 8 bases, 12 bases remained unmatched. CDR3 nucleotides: TGTGCCAGCAGCTCGCGAGGGGACAGGGTTTCCGATGAGCAGTTCTTC. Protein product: CASSSRGDRVSDEQFF.

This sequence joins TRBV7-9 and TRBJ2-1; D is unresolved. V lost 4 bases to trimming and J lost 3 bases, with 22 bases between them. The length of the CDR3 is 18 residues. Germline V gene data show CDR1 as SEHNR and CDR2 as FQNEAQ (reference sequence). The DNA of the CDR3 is TGTGCCAGCAGCTCCCTCACGGGTGGCTCTGACGGCTACAATGAGCAGTTCTTC. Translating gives CASSSLTGGSDGYNEQFF.

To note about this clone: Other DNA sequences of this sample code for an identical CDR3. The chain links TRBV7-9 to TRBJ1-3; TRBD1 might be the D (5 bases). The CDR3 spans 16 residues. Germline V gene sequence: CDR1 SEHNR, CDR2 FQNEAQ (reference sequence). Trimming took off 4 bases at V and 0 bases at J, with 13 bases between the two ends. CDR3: CASSSYRSSSGNTIYF. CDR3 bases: TGTGCCAGCAGCTCATACAGGTCCAGCTCTGGAAACACCATATATTTT.

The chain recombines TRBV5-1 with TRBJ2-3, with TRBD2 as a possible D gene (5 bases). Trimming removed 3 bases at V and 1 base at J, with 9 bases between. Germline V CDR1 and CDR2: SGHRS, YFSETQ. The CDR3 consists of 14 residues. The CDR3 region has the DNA TGCGCCAGCAGCTCCGGGGAAGGCACAGATACGCAGTATTTT. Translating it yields CASSSGEGTDTQYF.

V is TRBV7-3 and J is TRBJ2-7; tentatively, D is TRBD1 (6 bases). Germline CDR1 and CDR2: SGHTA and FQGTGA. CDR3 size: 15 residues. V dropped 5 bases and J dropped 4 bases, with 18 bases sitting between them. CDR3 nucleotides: TGTGCCAGCAGCGAGAGGGGGACCTCCTTATACGAGCAGTACTTC. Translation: CASSERGTSLYEQYF. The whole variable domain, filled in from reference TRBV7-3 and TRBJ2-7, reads GAGVSQTPSNKVTEKGKYVELRCDPISGHTALYWYRQSLGQGPEFLIYFQGTGAADDSGLPNDRFFAVRPEGSVSTLKIQRTERGDSAVYLCASSERGTSLYEQYFGPGTRLTVT.

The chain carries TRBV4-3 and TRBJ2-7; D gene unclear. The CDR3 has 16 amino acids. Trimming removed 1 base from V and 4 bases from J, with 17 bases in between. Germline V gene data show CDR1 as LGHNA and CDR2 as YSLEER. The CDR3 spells CASSQGEGEGSYEQYF. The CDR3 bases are TGCGCCAGCAGCCAAGGGGAAGGAGAAGGGTCGTACGAGCAGTACTTC.

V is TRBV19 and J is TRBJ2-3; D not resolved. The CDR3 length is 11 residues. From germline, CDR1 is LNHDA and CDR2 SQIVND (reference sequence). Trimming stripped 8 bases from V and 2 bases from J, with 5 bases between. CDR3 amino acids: CASLNTDTQYF. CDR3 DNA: TGTGCCAGTCTGAACACAGATACGCAGTATTTT.

The CDR3 coding sequence is TGTGCCTGGACCGATAGGAGAAACACTGAAGCTTTCTTT. It specifies CAWTDRRNTEAFF. The chain combines TRBV30 with TRBJ1-1; D is ambiguous. The germline gives CDR1 GTSNPN, CDR2 SVGIG (reference sequence). The CDR3 is made up of 13 amino acids. The V end lost 4 bases, the J end lost 2 bases, and 11 bases lay between the germline ends.

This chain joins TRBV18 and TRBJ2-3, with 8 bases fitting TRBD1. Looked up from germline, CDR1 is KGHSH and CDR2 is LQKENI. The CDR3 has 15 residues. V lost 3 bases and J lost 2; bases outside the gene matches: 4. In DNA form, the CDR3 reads TGTGCCAGCTCACCCGGACAGGGCCACACAGATACGCAGTATTTT. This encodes CASSPGQGHTDTQYF.

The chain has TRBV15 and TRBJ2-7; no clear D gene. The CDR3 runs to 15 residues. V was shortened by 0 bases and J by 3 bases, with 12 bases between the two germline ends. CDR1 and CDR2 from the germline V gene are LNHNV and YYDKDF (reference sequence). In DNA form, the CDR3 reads TGTGCCACCAGCAGAGAGGATAGCTCCAACTACGAGCAGTACTTC. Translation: CATSREDSSNYEQYF.

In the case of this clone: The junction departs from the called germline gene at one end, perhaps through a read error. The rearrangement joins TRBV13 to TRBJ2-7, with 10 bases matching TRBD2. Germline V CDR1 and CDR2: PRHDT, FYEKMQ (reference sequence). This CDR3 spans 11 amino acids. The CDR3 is CASSSSGRAHF. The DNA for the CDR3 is TGTGCCAGCAGCTCCAGCGGGAGGGCCCACTTC.

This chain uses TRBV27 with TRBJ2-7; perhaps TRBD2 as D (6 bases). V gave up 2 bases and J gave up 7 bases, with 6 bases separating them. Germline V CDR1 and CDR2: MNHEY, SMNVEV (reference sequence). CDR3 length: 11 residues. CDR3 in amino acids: CASSLGGEQYF. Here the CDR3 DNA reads TGTGCCAGCAGTTTAGGGGGGGAGCAGTACTTC.

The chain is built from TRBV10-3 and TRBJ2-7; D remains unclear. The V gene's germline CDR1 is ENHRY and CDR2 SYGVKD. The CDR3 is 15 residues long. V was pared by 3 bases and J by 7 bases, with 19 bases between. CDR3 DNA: TGTGCCATCAGTGACGCGCGGAATGAGCTTAGGGAGCAGTACTTC. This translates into CAISDARNELREQYF.

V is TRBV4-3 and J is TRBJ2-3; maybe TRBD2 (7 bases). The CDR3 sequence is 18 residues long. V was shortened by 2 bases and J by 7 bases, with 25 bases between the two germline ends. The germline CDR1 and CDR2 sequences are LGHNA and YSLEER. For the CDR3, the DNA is TGCGCCAGCAGCCAAAACCCCGTTGGGGGGGGCTGGACAAATACGCAGTATTTT. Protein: CASSQNPVGGGWTNTQYF.

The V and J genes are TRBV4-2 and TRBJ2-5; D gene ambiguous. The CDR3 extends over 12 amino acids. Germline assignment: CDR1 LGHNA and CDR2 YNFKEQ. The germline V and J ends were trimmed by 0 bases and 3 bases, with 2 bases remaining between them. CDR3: CASSQEKETQYF. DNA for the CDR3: TGTGCCAGCAGCCAAGAGAAAGAGACCCAGTACTTC.

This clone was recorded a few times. In nucleotides, the CDR3 is TGTGCCAGCAGCTTAGTGGTCGGGACCTATAATTCACCCCTCCACTTT. Translated, it gives CASSLVVGTYNSPLHF. V is TRBV7-4 and J is TRBJ1-6; the D is unclear. This CDR3 comprises 16 residues. Trimming took off 1 base at V and 2 bases at J, with 9 bases between the two ends. CDR1 is SGHVT, CDR2 SQSDAQ, per germline.

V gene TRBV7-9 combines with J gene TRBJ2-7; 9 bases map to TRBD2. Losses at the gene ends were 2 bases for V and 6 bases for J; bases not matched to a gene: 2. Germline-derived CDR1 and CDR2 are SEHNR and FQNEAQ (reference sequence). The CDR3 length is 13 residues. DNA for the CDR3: TGTGCCAGCAGCTTACGGACTAGCGTCGAGCAGTACTTC. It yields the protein CASSLRTSVEQYF. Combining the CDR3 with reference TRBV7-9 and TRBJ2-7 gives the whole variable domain DTGVSQNPRHKITKRGQNVTFRCDPISEHNRLYWYRQTLGQGPEFLTYFQNEAQLEKSRLLSDRFSAERPKGSFSTLEIQRTEQGDSAMYLCASSLRTSVEQYFGPGTRLTVT.

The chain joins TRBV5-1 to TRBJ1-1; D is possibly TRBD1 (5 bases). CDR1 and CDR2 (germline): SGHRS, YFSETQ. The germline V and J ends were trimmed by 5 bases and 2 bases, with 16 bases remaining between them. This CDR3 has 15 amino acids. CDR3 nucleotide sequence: TGCGCCAGCAGTCTTTGGGGGGAGCTAAACACTGAAGCTTTCTTT. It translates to CASSLWGELNTEAFF.